A single sample is the source of the 12 T cell receptor beta chains below, sequenced in a study of blood T cell repertoires in COVID-19. TCRdb's copy holds only in-frame clones and misses some; the assay was immunoSEQ multiplex PCR. The sample contains 260,000 or so clones, 87% of which appear only once. The material sequenced was PBMCs or T cells enriched from blood (not recorded which). All receptors derive from a woman younger than 45 with acute COVID-19.

V gene TRBV4-1 combines with J gene TRBJ1-3, with a tentative D call TRBD1 (6 bases). This CDR3 region has 16 residues. The ends were cut back, 5 bases at V and 7 bases at J, with 21 bases in the middle. Germline V CDR1 and CDR2: MGHRA, YSYEKL. The CDR3 sequence: CASSFPVQGTANTIYF. CDR3 nucleotide sequence: TGCGCCAGCAGCTTTCCAGTTCAGGGGACCGCGAACACCATATATTTT.

The V call is TRBV7-2, the J call TRBJ1-6, with D possibly TRBD1 on 6 matching bases. CDR1 and CDR2 (germline): SGHTA, FQGNSA. The ends were cut back, 1 base at V and 7 bases at J, with 8 bases in the middle. There are 14 residues in the CDR3. The CDR3 nucleotides are TGTGCCAGCAGCTTAGGGACAGCGAATTCACCCCTCCACTTT. Its translation: CASSLGTANSPLHF.

The chain employs TRBV13 and TRBJ2-3; no reliable D call. Germline loops: CDR1 PRHDT, CDR2 FYEKMQ (reference sequence). The CDR3 runs to 14 residues. Trimming left V 6 bases short and J 0 bases short, with 10 bases between. The DNA of the CDR3 is TGTGCCAGCAGGTTCTCAGGTAGCACAGATACGCAGTATTTT. Translation: CASRFSGSTDTQYF.

The rearrangement uses TRBV5-1 and TRBJ2-7, with a weak D call TRBD2 (5 bases). Between the trimmed V and J ends, which lost 2 bases and 2 bases, there was a span of 8 bases. This CDR3 spans 13 amino acids. Germline V lookup: CDR1 SGHRS, CDR2 YFSETQ. DNA of the CDR3: TGCGCCAGCAGCTTAGACGGGACCTACGAGCAGTACTTC. This encodes CASSLDGTYEQYF.

The chain couples TRBV5-5 to TRBJ2-3; no clear D gene. The length of the CDR3 is 12 residues. V was shortened by 4 bases and J by 6 bases, with 9 bases between the two germline ends. Germline V gene lookup returns CDR1 SGHKS and CDR2 YYEKEE (reference sequence). DNA for the CDR3: TGTGCCAGCAGCCCGGAGTGGGATACGCAGTATTTT. Its translation: CASSPEWDTQYF.

As concerns this clone: One end of the junction fails to match germline, which may point to a read error. The chain links TRBV18 to TRBJ2-1; 9 bases are a match to TRBD1. This CDR3 contains 15 residues. The germline gives CDR1 KGHSH, CDR2 LQKENI. The CDR3 DNA reads TGTGCCAGCTCGCCACAGGGGGCCTCCTACAATGAGCAGTTCTTC. This codes for CASSPQGASYNEQFF.

This chain links TRBV13 with TRBJ2-3; a possible D gene is TRBD2 (6 bases). Germline V gene sequence: CDR1 PRHDT, CDR2 FYEKMQ (reference sequence). The CDR3 loop spans 14 amino acids. V was shortened by 1 base and J by 4 bases, with 9 bases between the two germline ends. The CDR3 coding sequence is TGTGCCAGCAGCTTAGAGGAGGGCCCAGATACGCAGTATTTT. This gives the protein CASSLEEGPDTQYF.

This clone was recorded only once. The rearrangement uses TRBV21-1 and TRBJ1-2; the DNA was not used to check the table's D call, TRBD1. TRBV21-1 corresponds to a pseudogene. The CDR3 sequence is 15 residues long. In DNA form, the CDR3 reads TGTGCCAGCGCCGGGACAGGGAGAGCTAACTATGGCTACACCTTC. This sequence encodes CASAGTGRANYGYTF.

The chain is built from TRBV4-1 and TRBJ2-7, with TRBD1 matching over 9 bases. The CDR3 extends over 15 amino acids. V shed 1 base and J 6 bases; nucleotides not matched to a gene: 7. The germline V gene has CDR1 MGHRA and CDR2 YSYEKL. CDR3 DNA sequence: TGCGCCAGCAGCCAAGTCTTGGGACAGGGACCCGAGCAGTACTTC. Protein product: CASSQVLGQGPEQYF.

The rearrangement links TRBV7-6 to TRBJ2-5, with 10 nucleotides matching TRBD2. This CDR3 comprises 16 residues. The V segment lost 4 bases and the J segment 0 bases; nucleotides outside the gene matches: 5. Germline V gene data show CDR1 as SGHVS and CDR2 as FNYEAQ. The CDR3 sequence is CASSSISGGYQETQYF. Written as DNA, the CDR3 is TGTGCCAGCAGCTCGATTAGCGGGGGGTACCAAGAGACCCAGTACTTC.

The chain couples TRBV5-5 to TRBJ1-6; 7 bases match TRBD1. Germline trimming cut 3 bases from V and 6 bases from J; bases unmatched to any gene: 6. This CDR3 contains 15 residues. Germline values: CDR1 SGHKS, CDR2 YYEKEE (reference sequence). CDR3 in DNA: TGTGCCAGCAGCTACTTCAGGGACAGTAATTCACCCCTCCACTTT. It encodes CASSYFRDSNSPLHF.

This clone has a single count. The chain links TRBV29-1 to TRBJ1-3; 8 nucleotides agree with TRBD1. This CDR3 has 13 residues. V lost 4 bases and J lost 8; bases outside the gene matches: 7. Germline V lookup: CDR1 SQVTM, CDR2 ANQGSEA. CDR3 DNA: TGCAGCGTTGGACAGGGGAGGTCGGACACCATATATTTT. Residues: CSVGQGRSDTIYF.